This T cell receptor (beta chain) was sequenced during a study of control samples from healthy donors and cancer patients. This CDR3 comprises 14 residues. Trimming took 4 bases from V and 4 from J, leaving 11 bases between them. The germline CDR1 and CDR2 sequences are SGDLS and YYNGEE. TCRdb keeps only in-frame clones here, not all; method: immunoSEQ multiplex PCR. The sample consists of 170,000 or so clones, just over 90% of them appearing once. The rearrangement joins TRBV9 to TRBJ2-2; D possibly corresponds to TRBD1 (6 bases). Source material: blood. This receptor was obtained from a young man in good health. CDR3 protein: CASSWAGATGELFF. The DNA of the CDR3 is TGTGCCAGCAGCTGGGCAGGGGCCACCGGGGAGCTGTTTTTT.